The 20 T cell receptor beta chains below were found in one sample sequenced in a study of B cell selection in AIRE deficiency. The protocol was immunoSEQ multiplex PCR, while the TCRdb copy is restricted to in-frame clones and leaves out a portion. The data show roughly 23,000 clones, about 98% seen once. Sorting defined conventional CD4 T cells as CD4+CD127+. Sequencing used conventional CD4+ T cells sorted from PBMCs. Receptor source: a human donor with AIRE deficiency.

This chain connects TRBV5-1 to TRBJ2-1, with D possibly being TRBD2 (5 bases). This CDR3 has 16 amino acids. Germline V lookup: CDR1 SGHRS, CDR2 YFSETQ. Trimming shortened V by 2 bases and J by 6 bases, and 18 bases separated the two germline ends. CDR3 nucleotide sequence: TGCGCCAGCAGCTTCTCAAGCGGAACCCCGCCCAATGAGCAGTTCTTC. Protein sequence: CASSFSSGTPPNEQFF.

The chain recombines TRBV5-1 with TRBJ1-1, with 8 positions matching TRBD1. In germline, CDR1 is SGHRS, CDR2 YFSETQ. There are 15 residues in the CDR3. V shed 4 bases and J 1 base; nucleotides not matched to a gene: 6. CDR3 nucleotide sequence: TGCGCCAGCAGCCTGACAGGGGTTCGGAACACTGAAGCTTTCTTT. It encodes CASSLTGVRNTEAFF.

This clone has only one observation. The genes are TRBV10-3 and TRBJ2-3; 9 bases fit TRBD2. The J segment lost 5 bases and the V segment lost 4 bases, leaving 13 bases of the junction unmatched. There are 17 residues in the CDR3. Germline CDR1 reads ENHRY; CDR2 reads SYGVKD. In DNA form, the CDR3 reads TGTGCCATCAGTGTCGCTCCGGCGGGAGGGCCAGGAGATACGCAGTATTTT. This gives the protein CAISVAPAGGPGDTQYF.

J is TRBJ2-1 and V is TRBV27, with D unresolved. V was trimmed by 3 bases and J by 6 bases, leaving 3 bases between them. This CDR3 comprises 11 residues. Germline CDR1 is MNHEY and CDR2 is SMNVEV (reference sequence). The CDR3 here is CASSFSNEQFF. CDR3 DNA sequence: TGTGCCAGCAGTTTCAGCAATGAGCAGTTCTTC.

The count of this clone is one. The CDR3 reads CATMGLAGDIQYF. DNA for the CDR3: TGTGCCACGATGGGACTAGCGGGAGACATTCAGTACTTC. The chain recombines TRBV10-3 with TRBJ2-4, with 14 bases that match TRBD2. This CDR3 has 13 amino acids. Losses at the gene ends were 10 bases for V and 8 bases for J; bases not matched to a gene: 4. Germline CDR1 is ENHRY and CDR2 is SYGVKD.

J is TRBJ1-5 and V is TRBV18; D possibly corresponds to TRBD1 (5 bases). Trimming shortened V by 2 bases and J by 4 bases, and 6 bases separated the two germline ends. This CDR3 has 13 amino acids. Germline CDR1 reads KGHSH; CDR2 reads LQKENI. The CDR3 region has the DNA TGTGCCAGCTCACCAAAGGGGAATCAGCCCCAGCATTTT. As protein: CASSPKGNQPQHF.

The gene calls are TRBV30 and TRBJ2-3; the D gene is possibly TRBD2 (6 bases). Germline V gene data show CDR1 as GTSNPN and CDR2 as SVGIG (reference sequence). Trimming took off 4 bases at V and 2 bases at J, with 10 bases between the two ends. This CDR3 has 13 amino acids. DNA for the CDR3: TGTGCCTGGATGGCGGGGCCCACAGATACGCAGTATTTT. It specifies CAWMAGPTDTQYF. Supplemented by reference TRBV30 and TRBJ2-3, the full variable domain reads SQTIHQWPATLVQPVGSPLSLECTVEGTSNPNLYWYRQAAGRGLQLLFYSVGIGQISSEVPQNLSASRPQDRQFILSSKKLLLSDSGFYLCAWMAGPTDTQYFGPGTRLTVL.

The chain is built from TRBV7-2 and TRBJ2-7; no reliable D call. CDR3 length equals 15 residues. From germline, CDR1 is SGHTA and CDR2 FQGNSA. The V end was cut by 5 bases, the J end by 5 bases, with 19 bases between. Here the CDR3 reads CASSLMPTSTHEQYF. CDR3 sequence (DNA): TGTGCCAGCAGCCTAATGCCGACATCGACCCACGAGCAGTACTTC.

This chain links TRBV6-5 with TRBJ2-5; D gene ambiguous. CDR1 is MNHEY and CDR2 is SVGAGI in the germline V gene. V lost 5 bases, J lost 4 bases, and 8 bases lay in between. The CDR3 covers 12 residues. This chain's CDR3 is CASSDPRETQYF. The CDR3 DNA is TGTGCCAGCAGTGACCCCAGAGAGACCCAGTACTTC.

V usage is TRBV30 and J usage is TRBJ1-4; D call uncertain. The CDR3 contains 12 residues. In germline, CDR1 is GTSNPN, CDR2 SVGIG (reference sequence). Trimming took off 8 bases at V and 8 bases at J, with 15 bases between the two ends. CDR3 protein: CAAAGSEEKLFF. Written as DNA, the CDR3 is TGTGCCGCAGCAGGTTCTGAGGAAAAACTGTTTTTT.

The table lists this clone with a count of one. V and J are TRBV30 and TRBJ1-5; D is unresolved. Trimming left V 1 base short and J 8 bases short, with 9 bases between. Germline-derived CDR1 and CDR2 are GTSNPN and SVGIG (reference sequence). The CDR3 covers 12 residues. The CDR3 DNA is TGTGCCTGGAGTGCCTCTATCGAGCCCCAGCATTTT. It codes for CAWSASIEPQHF.

The chain uses TRBV19 and TRBJ2-7; 7 bases fit TRBD2. In germline, CDR1 is LNHDA, CDR2 SQIVND (reference sequence). The ends lost 4 bases at V and 2 bases at J; junction bases unmatched: 8. This CDR3 is 15 amino acids long. CDR3 nucleotides: TGTGCCAGTAGTAGAAGCGGGATGAATACCTACGAGCAGTACTTC. Its protein product is CASSRSGMNTYEQYF.

The chain employs TRBV28 and TRBJ1-2; tentative D call: TRBD1 (5 bases). V was clipped by 3 bases and J by 3 bases, with 11 bases between them. This CDR3 spans 14 amino acids. Germline CDR1 is MDHEN and CDR2 is SYDVKM. CDR3 nucleotide sequence: TGTGCCAGCAGTTTTGGAGGGGAGGACTATGGCTACACCTTC. It is translated as CASSFGGEDYGYTF.

J is TRBJ1-1 and V is TRBV5-4; the D is unclear. The CDR3 is 12 residues long. V lost 1 base and J lost 0, with 1 base in between. In germline, CDR1 is SGHNT, CDR2 YYREEE (reference sequence). The CDR3 loop is CASSLLNTEAFF. DNA of the CDR3: TGTGCCAGCAGCTTGTTGAACACTGAAGCTTTCTTT. The full variable domain, with the rest looked up from reference TRBV5-4 and TRBJ1-1, is ETGVTQSPTHLIKTRGQQVTLRCSSQSGHNTVSWYQQALGQGPQFIFQYYREEENGRGNFPPRFSGLQFPNYSSELNVNALELDDSALYLCASSLLNTEAFFGQGTRLTVV.

This clone was found once. The genes are TRBV29-1 and TRBJ1-1; TRBD1 matches 9 bases. The germline CDR1 and CDR2 sequences are SQVTM and ANQGSEA. V lost 7 bases, J lost 1 base, and 4 bases stayed unmatched. The CDR3 covers 13 residues. The CDR3, as DNA: TGCAGCGCCGGACAGGGGCCGAACACTGAAGCTTTCTTT. As protein: CSAGQGPNTEAFF.

J is TRBJ2-7 and V is TRBV5-3; D remains unclear. TRBV5-3 counts as an open reading frame of uncertain function. The CDR3 covers 16 residues. V was pared by 3 bases and J by 1 base, with 17 bases between. The CDR3 DNA reads TGTGCCAGAAGCTCGATTAGTTTTACCGATTCCTACGAGCAGTACTTC. This translates into CARSSISFTDSYEQYF.

The chain is built from TRBV4-2 and TRBJ2-7, with 10 positions matching TRBD2. The CDR3 is 15 amino acids. Losses at the gene ends were 5 bases for V and 4 bases for J; bases not matched to a gene: 8. Germline V lookup: CDR1 LGHNA, CDR2 YNFKEQ. CDR3 DNA sequence: TGTGCCAGCAGCGCCCGAGCGGGAGGGTTATACGAGCAGTACTTC. This sequence encodes CASSARAGGLYEQYF.

This clone appeared a single time. The V gene is TRBV30, the J gene TRBJ2-5; 7 positions match TRBD1. CDR1 is GTSNPN and CDR2 is SVGIG in the germline V gene (reference sequence). V dropped 6 bases and J dropped 5; count of bases not matched to a gene: 9. This CDR3 is built from 13 residues. The CDR3: CACAGTVGETQYF. The CDR3 DNA reads TGTGCCTGCGCCGGGACAGTGGGGGAGACCCAGTACTTC.

This chain connects TRBV27 to TRBJ2-5, with D possibly TRBD1 on 5 matching bases. V lost 4 bases and J 5 bases, leaving 14 bases between the germline ends. The CDR3 covers 14 residues. Germline-derived CDR1 and CDR2 are MNHEY and SMNVEV (reference sequence). This CDR3 is CASSSDRGWETQYF. The CDR3 DNA reads as TGTGCCAGCAGTTCCGACAGAGGATGGGAGACCCAGTACTTC.

The chain is built from TRBV28 and TRBJ1-2; 11 bases line up with TRBD1. The germline V gene encodes CDR1 MDHEN and CDR2 SYDVKM. V dropped 7 bases and J dropped 3; count of bases not matched to a gene: 10. CDR3 length: 16 amino acids. The chain's CDR3 is CASTDNPGQGDYGYTF. DNA for the CDR3: TGTGCCAGCACCGATAACCCGGGACAGGGGGACTATGGCTACACCTTC.